The clone carrying this TCR beta chain was counted between two and nine times. Its antigen is currently unknown. This sample is drawn from a study of shared clonotypes between healthy human individuals. Study-wide context: Three plates each covered CD4 naive and memory; CD8 naive two, CD8 memory one.

V lost 2 bases, J lost 7 bases, and 6 bases stayed unmatched. The V gene's germline CDR1 is GTSNPN and CDR2 SVGIG (reference sequence). The length of the CDR3 is 13 residues. Positive CCR7 selection of CD45RO-negative cells yielded the naive CD8 cells, and terminally differentiated effector memory CD45RA+ cells were excluded. The assay was run at deep level. Sequencing used immunoSEQ multiplex PCR; TCRdb keeps in-frame clones, though not all of them. The data show more than 500,000 clones, roughly 95% seen once. General study results and limits: A generally larger estimated richness was seen in naive subsets than in memory subsets.

This sequence was found in a woman in her thirties in good health. Specimen: naive CD8+ T cells sorted from blood. This chain uses TRBV30 with TRBJ1-2; 8 bases align to TRBD1. The CDR3 loop reads CAWSPGGASGYTF. CDR3 nucleotide sequence: TGTGCCTGGAGTCCAGGGGGCGCGTCTGGCTACACCTTC.